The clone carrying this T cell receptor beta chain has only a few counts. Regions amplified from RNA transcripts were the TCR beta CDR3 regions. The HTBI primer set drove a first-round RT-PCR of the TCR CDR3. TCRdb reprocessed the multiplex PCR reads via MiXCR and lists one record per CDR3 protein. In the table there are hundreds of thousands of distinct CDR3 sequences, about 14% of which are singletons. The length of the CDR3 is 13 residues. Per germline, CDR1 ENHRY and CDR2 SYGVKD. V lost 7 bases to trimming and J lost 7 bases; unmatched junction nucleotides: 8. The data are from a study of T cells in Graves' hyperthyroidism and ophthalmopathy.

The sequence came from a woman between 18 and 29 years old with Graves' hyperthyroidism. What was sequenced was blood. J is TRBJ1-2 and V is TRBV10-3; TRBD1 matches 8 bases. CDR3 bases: TGTGCCATCAAAGGCAGGGGGCAGGGTGGCTACACCTTC. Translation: CAIKGRGQGGYTF.